This paragraph covers one T cell receptor beta chain sequence. This clonotype was observed at least ten times. This clone's antigen is unknown. There are no base qualities to consult, and no much larger clone falls within one base. The TCR beta CDR3 regions were amplified from RNA transcripts. A first-round RT-PCR of the TCR CDR3 used the HTBI primer set with the Qiagen OneStep RT-PCR kit. The libraries were constructed in a second round of multiplex PCR and then size-selected and purified. The libraries were sequenced on an Illumina HiSeq2000 using paired-end 100 bp reads. The published analysis was carried out like this. SOAPnuke was used to process the raw data, throwing out any read that contained adapters or uncalled bases, had a mean Phred below 15, or lacked an exact constant-primer or identifier match. High-quality paired reads were merged using COPE v1.2.5, and each unique nucleotide sequence was defined as a clonotype. Clonotypes were aligned to IMGT TRBV, TRBD and TRBJ reference segments using MiTCR v1.1. The analysis included only V-J combinations with a frequency above 0.0001, which together covered 99% to 99.2% of the repertoires. The TCS score was defined as F50 (clonal expansion) divided by E x V (chaos), with BLOSUM62-based TCRdist calculated between CDR3 peptides within each V-J. Welch's t-statistics and random forest reduced several hundred V-J features to 13, which were used in a naive Bayes classifier (R e1071). The public reads were quality trimmed at Q25 with fastp and then assembled into clones with MiXCR by TCRdb, keeping productive beta chains. Entries that share a CDR3 protein sequence are merged under the most common genes and DNA. The V and J calls were determined by TCRdb, not by the authors. The sample table lists some 350,000 distinct CDR3 sequences, roughly 25% of them with a count of one. About 73% of the sample is held by the ten biggest clonotypes.

This entry is derived from a study of T cells in Graves' hyperthyroidism and ophthalmopathy (dated by TCRdb to 2018 to 2020). Concerning the study at large: Peripheral blood samples were taken at the time of initial diagnosis, prior to any treatment. TCR V-J signatures able to tell the groups apart were searched for in a discovery cohort of 100 patients, of whom more than 40 had Graves' ophthalmopathy and roughly 59 had stable Graves' hyperthyroidism. Whether ophthalmopathy could be predicted prospectively was tested in an independent validation cohort made up of about 18 hyperthyroidism patients plus 17 patients who later progressed to ophthalmopathy. The 100 discovery patients were divided at random into training and test sets in a 7:3 ratio. In over five Graves' hyperthyroidism patients, the study also compared T-cell repertoires from thyroid tissue with T-cell repertoires from blood. Following sampling, methimazole starting at 30 mg daily was given to hyperthyroidism patients, and high-dose intravenous methylprednisolone was given to ophthalmopathy patients. The paper describes TCR Vbeta CDR3 sequencing of some 130 peripheral blood samples, made up of under 50 ophthalmopathy patients, over 70 hyperthyroidism patients and 17 progressor patients.

Stable Graves' hyperthyroidism was defined as no progression to ophthalmopathy during 18 months of follow-up. Hyperthyroidism patients were newly diagnosed, had a disease duration of under 2 months, and were aged 18 to 65 years. Patients with uncontrolled infections, other autoimmune diseases, pregnancy or lactation were excluded. Diagnoses were based on clinical symptoms, serum thyroxine and TRAb, thyroid ultrasound and orbital computed tomography. PBMCs were separated from 10 ml of fresh peripheral blood using Ficoll-Paque density gradient centrifugation. Total RNA was extracted with Trizol reagent, and quality was checked on an Agilent 2100 Bioanalyzer. What the research found in general, with its limitations: Sample size was not statistically predetermined, and investigators were not blinded to group allocation. During validation, the model predicted progression to ophthalmopathy a median of approximately six months ahead of onset, with 70.59% sensitivity and 72.22% specificity. A model built on a 13 V-J signature distinguished ophthalmopathy from stable hyperthyroidism, reaching about 88% sensitivity and 81.08% specificity in cross-validation and 80%/75% in testing. Most expanded thyroid clonotypes (frequency above 0.001) were also detected in blood, suggesting blood repertoires may reflect thyroid immune responses.

This TCR was sampled from a man aged 45-65 years with Graves' hyperthyroidism. The sample was blood.

The CDR3 protein: CASSSSSRGRNTDTQYF. The DNA sequence follows: TGTGCCAGCAGTTCAAGTTCCAGGGGGCGGAACACAGATACGCAGTATTTT. In this chain, TRBV28 is recombined with TRBJ2-3; TRBD1 agrees with 8 junctional bases. CDR1 and CDR2 are read off the germline V gene as MDHEN and SYDVKM. The V end gives up 4 bases and the J end 2 bases, leaving 11 bases in the junction not matched to a gene. The CDR3 contains 17 residues, cysteine and phenylalanine counted. Only the CDR3 DNA stays, 51 bases, in frame from base 1.